This T cell receptor (beta chain) was identified in a study of blood T cells in healthy people across ages. General study points: It was not known whether donors were CMV positive (a possible confounder of expanded clonotype changes).

Next came a second PCR, run for about 7 to 12 cycles, which used a sample-barcoded 5' primer along with a J-beta primer mix. TCRdb passed the 5' RACE reads through MiXCR, listing each CDR3 protein once. The sample has around 2 million distinct CDR3 sequences; about two fifths are singletons. Every donor provided 9.5 to 10 milliliters of peripheral blood. Isolating PBMCs gave at least 6 million of these cells per sample. The CDR3 is 16 residues long. Germline V gene lookup returns CDR1 SGHTA and CDR2 FQGNSA. V shed 1 base, J shed 2 bases, and the junction held 6 bases outside the gene matches. To note about this clonotype: The antigen is unknown.

Sequencing was performed on blood. J is TRBJ2-3 and V is TRBV7-2; TRBD1 matches 7 bases. The clonotype comes from a human donor in good health. CDR3 loop: CASSLDRGRFTDTQYF. DNA for the CDR3: TGTGCCAGCAGCTTAGATAGGGGGCGGTTCACAGATACGCAGTATTTT. The full variable domain, completed using reference TRBV7-2 and TRBJ2-3, is GAGVSQSPSNKVTEKGKDVELRCDPISGHTALYWYRQSLGQGLEFLIYFQGNSAPDKSGLPSDRFSAERTGGSVSTLTIQRTQQEDSAVYLCASSLDRGRFTDTQYFGPGTRLTVL.